This T cell receptor beta chain was sequenced during a study of cytomegalovirus exposure and HLA in healthy donors (dated by TCRdb to between 2016 and 2019). At the level of the whole study: An earlier analysis of more than 550 of the donors reported under 300 Gb of sequence data and around 120 million unique TCR beta sequences obtained from roughly 180 million T cells. Roughly 300 gigabases of sequencing data and around 85 million unique TCR sequences made up an early release that covered 500 to 700 HLA-typed donors. Of the approximately 400 genotyped donors, about 80% fell in the genetic ancestry cluster associated with self-reported Caucasian donors. The study aimed to test whether cataloging public T cell receptors could reveal signatures of past pathogen exposure. Using immunosequencing, the study profiled T cell repertoires from 666 subjects and related those repertoires to cytomegalovirus serostatus. A separate validation cohort of some 130 different subjects was used in addition to the roughly 720-subject first cohort. To predict cytomegalovirus infection status, the study brought together high-throughput TCR immunosequencing, statistical association of individual TCRs with disease status, and machine learning. In a later analysis, previously published TCR beta repertoires from about 670 donors were re-analyzed and high-resolution HLA genotyping was added so that TCR occurrence patterns could be studied. The later analysis used no new phenotypic data to find candidate immune exposures, relying instead on TCR beta sequences and their occurrence across donors. An earlier analysis of around 580 of the donors used high-throughput TCR beta sequencing to judge whether each TCR beta V gene segment behaved as functional or pseudogenic. Donor age, sex, ethnicity and CMV serostatus were collected together with the repertoire data. Genome-wide SNP genotypes for about 60% of the roughly 670 donors were used in a later genetic analysis, which treated that subset as a discovery cohort. Every repertoire in the discovery cohort had been generated on one and the same sequencing platform. HLA typing covered class I and class II loci at four-digit resolution. Typing coverage differed by locus: A, B, C, DRB1 and DQB1 were typed in about 629-640 donors, DQA1 in 522, DPA1 in 600 to 610, and DPB1 in about 450. About five DR-DQ haplotypes were treated as single units for association and clustering because of strong linkage in the cohort. Among 398 genotyped donors of the cohort, an average of roughly 240,000 unique TCR beta nucleotide sequences were sequenced per donor, around 20% of them non-productive.

Findings and caveats that apply to the study as a whole: Linkage disequilibrium might explain the correlated functional status among segregating V segments, but an unknown experimental factor could not be ruled out. For the cohort, immune exposure information was limited to CMV serostatus. In a later analysis, most CMV-associated TCR beta chains were found to appear HLA-restricted, with HLA associations seemingly driven largely by CMV exposure. Some IMGT-functional V segments, including TRBV6-2 and TRBV6-3, could not be distinguished by the 87-base-pair reads and were therefore excluded. In both the original and validation cohorts, the classifier was reported to diagnose cytomegalovirus status with high specificity and sensitivity. Across donors, most TCR sequences were observed very rarely, whereas some public TCRs were present in many individuals. A total of roughly 160 TCR beta chains were listed by the study as associated with cytomegalovirus. In a later analysis, the rate of TCR association differed among HLA loci, with DRB1 alleles having the most associated TCRs and HLA-C alleles having the fewest. In a later analysis, HLA-associated TCR beta chains were found to be more clonally expanded and to have lower generation probabilities than equally common non-associated chains. A group of highly shared sequence variants was considered likely to be a technical artifact of the sequencing pipeline. Several of the top co-occurrence clusters appeared to be linked to parvovirus B19, influenza, CMV and Epstein-Barr virus, according to a later analysis. In vitro tests confirmed that a few of the cytomegalovirus-associated TCR beta chains recognize cytomegalovirus antigens. A further reported finding was that TCR beta sequences accurately predicted the HLA-A and HLA-B alleles for most subjects in the first cohort. It was suggested by the authors that the approach could potentially be generalized to other disease states and immunological phenotypes. A later analysis associated approximately 17,000 TCR beta sequences with specific HLA alleles at a false discovery rate of 0.05. Presence/absence analyses assumed roughly uniform sequencing depth across donors, an assumption that may not hold. An association between a missense DCLRE1C variant and V-gene and J-gene trimming of TCR beta chains was found in a later genetic analysis and replicated in an independent cohort. Strong co-occurrence of HLA alleles, especially DR and DQ, made assigning TCR associations to individual alleles difficult. A later genetic analysis reported fewer N-insertions in productive TCRs among donors in an Asian-associated ancestry cluster than the roughly 640-donor mean. In this cohort, only TCR beta chains were sequenced, and detectable features were limited by the absence of alpha or paired-chain data. Because HLA typing was missing for some donors at each locus, association tests included only the typed subset. Because counts were too low, 15 to 20 rarely observed V segments, including chromosome 9 orphons, were left out of the earlier analysis of some 600 of the donors. An earlier analysis of 587 of the donors showed that most TCR beta V segments appeared in productive rearrangements either about 90% or about 30% of the time, which broadly matched IMGT annotations.

As to this clone: No antigen is known for it. Base-call qualities are not available, and no considerably larger clone is one nucleotide away.

Library creation used the immunoSEQ multiplex PCR assay. The multiplex PCR relied on a mix of 60 forward primers for TCR Vbeta segments and 13 reverse primers for TCR Jbeta segments. The CDR3 region of rearranged TCR beta genes was amplified from genomic DNA by a multiplex PCR assay. The amplified TCR beta libraries were sequenced on the Illumina HiSeq System as 87-base-pair reads. The authors' pipeline ran thus. In a later analysis, some 80 million unique TCR beta chains were counted across the 650 to 750 repertoires, and around 10 million of these chains were shared by at least two donors. To remove PCR and sequencing errors, raw reads were error-corrected and collapsed into unique sequences using a nearest-neighbor algorithm that merged closely related sequences. To assign V, D and J gene segments, CDR3 sequences were aligned to IMGT reference sequences. For a sequence to be retained, a match of at least six nucleotides was required to both a V gene segment and a J gene segment. A rearrangement counted as productive if the CDR3 had no stop codons and remained in frame with V and J, and every other rearrangement counted as non-productive. Following IMGT convention, CDR3 was defined as the stretch from the second conserved V-encoded cysteine to the conserved J-encoded phenylalanine. In an earlier analysis of 500 to 650 of the donors, sequences lacking an unambiguous match to a single V gene segment were excluded. In an earlier analysis of a few hundred of the donors, V segments were called functional above 56.7% productive rearrangements and were called segregating when the between-donor standard deviation exceeded 5%. A statistical classification framework was built to diagnose cytomegalovirus status from the catalog of TCR beta chain sequences. In a later analysis, V and J genes were assigned by comparing TCR nucleotide sequences against IMGT/GENE-DB human TR gene sequences. Using the TCRdist pipeline, a later analysis assigned CDR3 sequences along with most-parsimonious VDJ recombination scenarios. A later analysis defined each TCR beta chain by its CDR3 amino acid sequence plus V-gene family, and excluded reads lacking a unique V-gene family. As a way to deal with suspected cross-contamination and a sequencing artifact, a later analysis dropped under 600 nucleotide sequences that were highly shared and had low generation probability. A later analysis calculated a clonal expansion index for each public chain from normalized within-repertoire ranks of inferred template counts. Generation probabilities in a later analysis came from a VDJ recombination model fitted to out-of-frame rearrangements, and those results were checked against IGoR. Hypergeometric tests were used in a later analysis to score TCR-TCR, TCR-HLA and TCR-CMV co-occurrence, with a repertoire-size bias correction applied to the TCR pairs. To estimate false discovery rates, a later analysis permuted the HLA or CMV assignments 20 times. A later analysis grouped co-occurring TCRs with DBSCAN, adding TCRdist sequence similarity when clustering within HLA-allele-positive subsets. Co-occurrence clustering excluded repertoires with fewer than 30,000 or more than 120,000 public chains, plus five with anomalous nucleotide sharing. Entries here come from immuneACCESS through TCRdb and include only in-frame sequences with V and J called. Some clones fail to appear in such tables; in the studies checked, an unresolved V gene covers under half of the shortfall, and the cause of the remainder is unknown. V and J calls and clone size come straight from that table; D and trimming were deduced from the DNA. The sample records 80,000 to 100,000 clones, roughly 73% of which are singletons. The ten top clones hold around 6.6% of the sample.

The cohort was made up of roughly 670 healthy bone marrow donors. Cohort members were all nominally healthy when sampled, although unrecorded immune exposures were likely present. The donor tested CMV seropositive and was one of the 289 seropositive cohort members. A peripheral blood sample was provided by each donor, and peripheral blood mononuclear cells were used for TCR beta sequencing. Genomic DNA was extracted from the blood cell samples with the Qiagen DNeasy Blood Extraction Kit. The junction shows trimming of 7 bases on V and 7 bases on J, plus 17 bases between the germline ends. Taken from the germline V gene (reference sequence), the CDR1 and CDR2 loops are MNHNY and SVGAGI. Measured from the cysteine to the phenylalanine, the CDR3 is 15 residues long. Only the CDR3 part of the read is kept: 45 bases, read in frame from the first base.

The receptor's source is a man between 45 and 60 years old in good health and CMV-seropositive. The chain employs TRBV6-6 and TRBJ1-6, with an unclear D gene assignment. The specimen was PBMCs. The DNA sequence reads TGTGCCAGCACACGAATCGGGAGTAGAAATTCACCCCTCCACTTT. Its product reads: CASTRIGSRNSPLHF.